This TCR beta chain was captured by sequencing in a study of T cell responses to AZD1222 COVID-19 vaccine. Overall study results and limits: In all cases, repertoires were sampled only after the peak T cell response. Unmutated variant regions reportedly attract nearly half of all spike-specific TCRs.

TCRdb's copy holds only in-frame clones and misses some; the assay was immunoSEQ multiplex PCR. The sample consists of 200,000 or so clones, 90% to 95% of them appearing once. Looked up from germline, CDR1 is SQVTM and CDR2 is ANQGSEA. This CDR3 spans 14 amino acids. Trimming shortened V by 2 bases and J by 0 bases, and 8 bases separated the two germline ends. As concerns this clone: Its antigen is not known.

The chain joins TRBV29-1 to TRBJ2-1, with D uncertain. The sample here was peripheral blood, taken on day 0 of MenACWY control vaccination. The sequence derives from an adult in good health. The CDR3, as DNA: TGCAGCGTTGAAAGGGCCCGCTCCTACAATGAGCAGTTCTTC. It encodes CSVERARSYNEQFF.